This TCR beta chain was profiled in a study of shared clonotypes between healthy human individuals. Germline CDR1 and CDR2: DFQATT and SNEGSKA (reference sequence). The CDR3 is made up of 10 amino acids. The V and J ends lost 3 bases and 5 bases respectively, with 2 bases between them. Only in-frame clones appear in the TCRdb table, and some are missing; sequencing was by immunoSEQ multiplex PCR. This sample has approximately 250,000 clones, with approximately 65% found just once. On this clone: Its antigen is unknown.

Findings of the study overall: Clonotypes not shared had lower generation probabilities than those common to all four donors.

This receptor was obtained from a man between 25 and 39 years old in good health. Material for sequencing was memory CD4+ T cells sorted from blood. Subset noted: CD45RA-negative fraction. The chain is built from TRBV20-1 and TRBJ2-1; unclear D gene. CDR3 residues: CSARDNEQFF. CDR3 coding DNA: TGCAGTGCTAGGGACAATGAGCAGTTCTTC.